This T cell receptor beta chain derives from a study of beta chain features in type 1 diabetes. This clone appeared a single time. The isolated RNA, all of it, was reverse transcribed, so expressed TCRB transcripts were what got sequenced. Method: immunoSEQ multiplex PCR; TCRdb's copy keeps in-frame clones and lacks some. The sample shows hundreds of thousands of clones, about 10% of them seen only once. V lost 4 bases and J lost 4, with 17 bases in between. This CDR3 is built from 14 residues. Germline CDR1 is SQVTM and CDR2 is ANQGSEA. The sequenced material came from naive CD4+ T cells from blood. The V gene is TRBV29-1, the J gene TRBJ2-7, with D possibly being TRBD1 (6 bases). This clonotype originated in a young woman in good health. The CDR3, as DNA: TGCAGCGTTGGGGTGGGGCAGGGGAATTACGAGCAGTACTTC. This encodes CSVGVGQGNYEQYF.